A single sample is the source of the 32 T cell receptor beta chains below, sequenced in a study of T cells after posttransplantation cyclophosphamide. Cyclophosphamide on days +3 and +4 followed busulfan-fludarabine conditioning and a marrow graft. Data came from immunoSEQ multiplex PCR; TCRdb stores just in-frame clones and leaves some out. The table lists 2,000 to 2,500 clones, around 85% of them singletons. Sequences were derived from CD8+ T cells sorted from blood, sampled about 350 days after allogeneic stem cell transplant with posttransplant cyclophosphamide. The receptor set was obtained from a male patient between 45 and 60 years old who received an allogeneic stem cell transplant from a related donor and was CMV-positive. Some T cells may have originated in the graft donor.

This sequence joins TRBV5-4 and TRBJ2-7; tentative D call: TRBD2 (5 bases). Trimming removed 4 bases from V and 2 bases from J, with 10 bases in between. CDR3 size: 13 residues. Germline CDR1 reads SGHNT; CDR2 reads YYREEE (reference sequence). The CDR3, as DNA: TGTGCCAGCAGCCCGGCCGGGACCTACGAGCAGTACTTC. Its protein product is CASSPAGTYEQYF. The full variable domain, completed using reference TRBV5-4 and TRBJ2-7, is ETGVTQSPTHLIKTRGQQVTLRCSSQSGHNTVSWYQQALGQGPQFIFQYYREEENGRGNFPPRFSGLQFPNYSSELNVNALELDDSALYLCASSPAGTYEQYFGPGTRLTVT.

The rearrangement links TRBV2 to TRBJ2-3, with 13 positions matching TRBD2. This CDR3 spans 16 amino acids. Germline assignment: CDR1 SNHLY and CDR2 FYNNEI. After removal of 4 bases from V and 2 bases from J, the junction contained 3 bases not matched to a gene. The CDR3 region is CASSAGTSGVTDTQYF. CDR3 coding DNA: TGTGCCAGCAGTGCTGGGACTAGCGGGGTCACAGATACGCAGTATTTT.

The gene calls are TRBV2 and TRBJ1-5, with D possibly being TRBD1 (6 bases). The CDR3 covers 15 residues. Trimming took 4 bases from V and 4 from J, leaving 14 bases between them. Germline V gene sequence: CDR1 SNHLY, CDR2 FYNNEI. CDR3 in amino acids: CASSGKTGENQPQHF. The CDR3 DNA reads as TGTGCCAGCAGTGGGAAGACAGGAGAAAATCAGCCCCAGCATTTT. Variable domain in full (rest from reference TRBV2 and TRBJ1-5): EPEVTQTPSHQVTQMGQEVILRCVPISNHLYFYWYRQILGQKVEFLVSFYNNEISEKSEIFDDQFSVERPDGSNFTLKIRSTKLEDSAMYFCASSGKTGENQPQHFGDGTRLSIL.

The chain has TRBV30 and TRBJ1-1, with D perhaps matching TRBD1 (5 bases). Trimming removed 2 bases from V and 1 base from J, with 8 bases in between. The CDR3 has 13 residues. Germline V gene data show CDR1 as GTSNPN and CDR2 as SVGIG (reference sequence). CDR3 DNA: TGTGCCTGGAGTCTTACAGGGAACACTGAAGCTTTCTTT. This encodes CAWSLTGNTEAFF. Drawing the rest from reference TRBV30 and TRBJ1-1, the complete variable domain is SQTIHQWPATLVQPVGSPLSLECTVEGTSNPNLYWYRQAAGRGLQLLFYSVGIGQISSEVPQNLSASRPQDRQFILSSKKLLLSDSGFYLCAWSLTGNTEAFFGQGTRLTVV.

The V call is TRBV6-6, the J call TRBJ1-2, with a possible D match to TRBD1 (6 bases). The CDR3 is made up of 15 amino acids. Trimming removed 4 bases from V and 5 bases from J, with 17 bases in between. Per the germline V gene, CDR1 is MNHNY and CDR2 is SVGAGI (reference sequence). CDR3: CASSFGQQSFYGYTF. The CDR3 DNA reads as TGTGCCAGCAGTTTCGGACAGCAGAGTTTTTATGGCTACACCTTC.

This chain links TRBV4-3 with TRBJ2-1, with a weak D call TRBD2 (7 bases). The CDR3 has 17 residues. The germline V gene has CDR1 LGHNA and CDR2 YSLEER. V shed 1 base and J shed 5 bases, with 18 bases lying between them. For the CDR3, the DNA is TGCGCCAGCAGCCAAGTACTATACCGGGGGGCACACAATGAGCAGTTCTTC. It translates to CASSQVLYRGAHNEQFF.

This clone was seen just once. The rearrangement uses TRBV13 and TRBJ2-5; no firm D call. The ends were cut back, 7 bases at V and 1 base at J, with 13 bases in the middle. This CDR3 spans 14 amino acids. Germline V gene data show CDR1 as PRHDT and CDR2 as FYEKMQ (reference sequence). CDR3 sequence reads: CASTSRSFQETQYF. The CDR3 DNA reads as TGTGCCAGCACCTCCCGGTCATTCCAAGAGACCCAGTACTTC.

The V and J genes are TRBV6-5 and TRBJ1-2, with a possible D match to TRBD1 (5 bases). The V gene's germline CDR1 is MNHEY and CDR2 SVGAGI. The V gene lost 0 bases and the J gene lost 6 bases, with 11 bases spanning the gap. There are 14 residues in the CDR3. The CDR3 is CASSYSGANNGYTF. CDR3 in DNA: TGTGCCAGCAGTTACTCAGGGGCAAACAATGGCTACACCTTC.

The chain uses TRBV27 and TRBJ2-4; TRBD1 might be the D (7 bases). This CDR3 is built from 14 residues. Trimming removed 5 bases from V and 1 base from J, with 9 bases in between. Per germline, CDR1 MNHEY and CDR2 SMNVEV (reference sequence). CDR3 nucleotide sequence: TGTGCCAGCAGTCAGGGGGGCGCCAAAAACATTCAGTACTTC. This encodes CASSQGGAKNIQYF.

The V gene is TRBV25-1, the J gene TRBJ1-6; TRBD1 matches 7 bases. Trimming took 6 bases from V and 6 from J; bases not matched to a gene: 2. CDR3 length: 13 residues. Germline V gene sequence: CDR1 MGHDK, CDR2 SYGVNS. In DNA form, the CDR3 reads TGTGCCAGCAGACAGGGGCTTAATTCACCCCTCCACTTT. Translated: CASRQGLNSPLHF. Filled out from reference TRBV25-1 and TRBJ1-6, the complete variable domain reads EADIYQTPRYLVIGTGKKITLECSQTMGHDKMYWYQQDPGMELHLIHYSYGVNSTEKGDLSSESTVSRIRTEHFPLTLESARPSHTSQYLCASRQGLNSPLHFGNGTRLTVT.

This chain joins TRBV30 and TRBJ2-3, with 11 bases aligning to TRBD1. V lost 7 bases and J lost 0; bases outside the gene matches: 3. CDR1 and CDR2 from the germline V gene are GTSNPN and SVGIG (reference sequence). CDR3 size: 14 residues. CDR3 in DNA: TGTGCCTTCGGACAGGGGGCTAGCACAGATACGCAGTATTTT. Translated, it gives CAFGQGASTDTQYF.

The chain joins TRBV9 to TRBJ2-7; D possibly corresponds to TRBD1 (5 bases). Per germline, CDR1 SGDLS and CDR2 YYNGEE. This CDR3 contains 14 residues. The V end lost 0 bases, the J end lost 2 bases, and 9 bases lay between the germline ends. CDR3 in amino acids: CASSVGQNTYEQYF. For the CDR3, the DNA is TGTGCCAGCAGCGTAGGACAGAATACCTACGAGCAGTACTTC.

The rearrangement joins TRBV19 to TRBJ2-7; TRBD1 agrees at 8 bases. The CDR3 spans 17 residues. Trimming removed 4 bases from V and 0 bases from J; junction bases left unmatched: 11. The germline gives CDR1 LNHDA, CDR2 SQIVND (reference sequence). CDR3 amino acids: CASSTYISGGRSYEQYF. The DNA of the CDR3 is TGTGCCAGTAGTACGTATATCTCAGGGGGCCGCTCCTACGAGCAGTACTTC.

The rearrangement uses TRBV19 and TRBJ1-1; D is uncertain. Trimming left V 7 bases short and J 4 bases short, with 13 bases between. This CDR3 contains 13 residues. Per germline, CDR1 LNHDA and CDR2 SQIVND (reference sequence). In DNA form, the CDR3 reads TGTGCCAGTAAGGACGGGGTGGGCACTGAAGCTTTCTTT. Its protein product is CASKDGVGTEAFF.

CDR3 in amino acids: CASSVGTGGSYEQYF. In nucleotides, the CDR3 is TGTGCCAGCAGCGTAGGGACAGGGGGCTCCTACGAGCAGTACTTC. This chain joins TRBV9 and TRBJ2-7; TRBD1 agrees at 10 bases. Germline CDR1 is SGDLS and CDR2 is YYNGEE. There are 15 residues in the CDR3. V was pared by 0 bases and J by 0 bases, with 0 bases of the junction left unmatched.

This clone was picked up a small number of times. The DNA of the CDR3 is TGTGCCAGCAGTGAAGAACTAGTCCAAGAGACCCAGTACTTC. This sequence encodes CASSEELVQETQYF. The gene calls are TRBV2 and TRBJ2-5, with D perhaps TRBD2 (5 bases). Per the germline V gene, CDR1 is SNHLY and CDR2 is FYNNEI. The CDR3 covers 14 residues. V lost 1 base to trimming and J lost 1 base, with 7 bases between them.

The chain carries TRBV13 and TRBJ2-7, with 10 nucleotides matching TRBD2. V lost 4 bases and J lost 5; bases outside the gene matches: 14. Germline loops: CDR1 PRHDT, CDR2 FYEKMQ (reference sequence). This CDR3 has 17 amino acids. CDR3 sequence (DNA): TGTGCCAGCAGCTACCTAGCGGGGGACCCTCGATTTGACGAGCAGTACTTC. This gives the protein CASSYLAGDPRFDEQYF.

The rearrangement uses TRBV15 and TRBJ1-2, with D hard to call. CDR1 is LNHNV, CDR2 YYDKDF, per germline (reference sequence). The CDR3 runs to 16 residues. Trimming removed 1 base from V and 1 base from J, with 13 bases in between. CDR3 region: CATSRGHASVNYGYTF. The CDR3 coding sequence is TGTGCCACCAGCAGAGGACACGCGTCGGTTAACTATGGCTACACCTTC. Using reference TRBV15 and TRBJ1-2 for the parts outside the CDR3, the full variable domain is DAMVIQNPRYQVTQFGKPVTLSCSQTLNHNVMYWYQQKSSQAPKLLFHYYDKDFNNEADTPDNFQSRRPNTSFCFLDIRSPGLGDTAMYLCATSRGHASVNYGYTFGSGTRLTVV.

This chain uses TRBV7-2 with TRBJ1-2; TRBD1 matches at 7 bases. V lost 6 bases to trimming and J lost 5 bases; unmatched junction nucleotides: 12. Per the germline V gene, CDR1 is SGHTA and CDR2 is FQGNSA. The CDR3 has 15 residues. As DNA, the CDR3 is TGTGCCAGCAGGATAAATTGGGACAGCCAATATGGCTACACCTTC. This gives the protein CASRINWDSQYGYTF.

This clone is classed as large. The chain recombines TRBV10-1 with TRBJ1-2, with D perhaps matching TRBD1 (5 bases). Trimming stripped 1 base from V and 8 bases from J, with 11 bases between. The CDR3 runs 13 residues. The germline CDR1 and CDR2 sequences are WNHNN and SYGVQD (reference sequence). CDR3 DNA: TGCGCCAGCAGTGAGTTCGCAGGGTACGGCTACACCTTC. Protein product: CASSEFAGYGYTF.

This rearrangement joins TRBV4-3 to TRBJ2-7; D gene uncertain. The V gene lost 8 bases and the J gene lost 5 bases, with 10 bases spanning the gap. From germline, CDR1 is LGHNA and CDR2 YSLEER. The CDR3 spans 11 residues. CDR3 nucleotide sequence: TGCGCCAGCCCCCCCCGGGACGAGCAGTACTTC. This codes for CASPPRDEQYF.

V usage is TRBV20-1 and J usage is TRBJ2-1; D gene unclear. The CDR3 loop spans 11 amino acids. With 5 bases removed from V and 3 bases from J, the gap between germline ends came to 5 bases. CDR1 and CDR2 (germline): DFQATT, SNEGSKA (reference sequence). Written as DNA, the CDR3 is TGCAGTGCTGAGAACTACAATGAGCAGTTCTTC. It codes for CSAENYNEQFF.

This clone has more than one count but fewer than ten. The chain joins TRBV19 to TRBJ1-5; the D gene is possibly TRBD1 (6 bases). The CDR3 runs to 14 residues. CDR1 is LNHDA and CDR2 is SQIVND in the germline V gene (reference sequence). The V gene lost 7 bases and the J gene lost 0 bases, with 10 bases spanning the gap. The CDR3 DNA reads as TGTGCCAGTATGGACAGCTATAGCAATCAGCCCCAGCATTTT. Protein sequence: CASMDSYSNQPQHF.

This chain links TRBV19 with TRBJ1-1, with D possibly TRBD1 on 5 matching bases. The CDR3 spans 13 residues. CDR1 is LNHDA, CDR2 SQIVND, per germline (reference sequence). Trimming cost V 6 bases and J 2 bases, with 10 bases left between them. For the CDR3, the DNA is TGTGCCAGTAGGATGGGGGGAAACACTGAAGCTTTCTTT. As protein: CASRMGGNTEAFF. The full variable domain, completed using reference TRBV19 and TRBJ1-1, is DGGITQSPKYLFRKEGQNVTLSCEQNLNHDAMYWYRQDPGQGLRLIYYSQIVNDFQKGDIAEGYSVSREKKESFPLTVTSAQKNPTAFYLCASRMGGNTEAFFGQGTRLTVV.

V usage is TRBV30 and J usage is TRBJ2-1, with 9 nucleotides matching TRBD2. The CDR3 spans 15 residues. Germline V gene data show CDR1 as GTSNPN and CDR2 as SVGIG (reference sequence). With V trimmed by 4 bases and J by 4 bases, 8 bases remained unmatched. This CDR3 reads CAWTSRTSVYNEQFF. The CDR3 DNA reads TGTGCCTGGACGTCCCGGACTAGCGTATACAATGAGCAGTTCTTC.

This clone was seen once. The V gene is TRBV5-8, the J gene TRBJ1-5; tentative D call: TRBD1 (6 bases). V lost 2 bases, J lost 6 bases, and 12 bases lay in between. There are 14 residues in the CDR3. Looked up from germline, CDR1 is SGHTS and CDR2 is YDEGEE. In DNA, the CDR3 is TGTGCCAGCAGCTTCGGGGGGGCGCGTCAGCCCCAGCATTTT. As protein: CASSFGGARQPQHF.

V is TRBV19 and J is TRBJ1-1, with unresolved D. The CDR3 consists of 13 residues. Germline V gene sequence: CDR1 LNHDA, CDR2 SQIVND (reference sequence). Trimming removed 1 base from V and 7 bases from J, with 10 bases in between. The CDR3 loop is CASSIGAVGEAFF. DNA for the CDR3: TGTGCCAGTAGTATAGGGGCCGTAGGTGAAGCTTTCTTT.

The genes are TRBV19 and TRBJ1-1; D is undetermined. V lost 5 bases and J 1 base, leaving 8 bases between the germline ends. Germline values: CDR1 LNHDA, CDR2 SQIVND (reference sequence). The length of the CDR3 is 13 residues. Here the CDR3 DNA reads TGTGCCAGTAGTCTAGGAGGGAACACTGAAGCTTTCTTT. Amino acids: CASSLGGNTEAFF.

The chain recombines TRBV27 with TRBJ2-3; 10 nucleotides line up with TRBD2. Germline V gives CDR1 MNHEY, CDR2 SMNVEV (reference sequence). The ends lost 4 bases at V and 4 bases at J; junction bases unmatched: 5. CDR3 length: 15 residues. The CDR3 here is CASSSLAGAADTQYF. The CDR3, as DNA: TGTGCCAGCAGTTCTCTAGCGGGAGCGGCAGATACGCAGTATTTT.

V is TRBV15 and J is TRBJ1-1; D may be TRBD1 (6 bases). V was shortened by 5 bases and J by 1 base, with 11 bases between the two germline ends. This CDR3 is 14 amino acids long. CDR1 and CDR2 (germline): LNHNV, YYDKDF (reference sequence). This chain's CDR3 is CATSAQGPNTEAFF. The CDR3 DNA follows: TGTGCCACCAGCGCACAGGGCCCGAACACTGAAGCTTTCTTT.

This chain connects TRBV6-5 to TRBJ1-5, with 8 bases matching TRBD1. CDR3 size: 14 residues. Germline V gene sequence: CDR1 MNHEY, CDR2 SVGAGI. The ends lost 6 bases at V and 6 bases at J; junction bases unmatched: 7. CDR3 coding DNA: TGTGCCAGCAGGCCCGACAGGGGAGGTCAGCCCCAGCATTTT. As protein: CASRPDRGGQPQHF.

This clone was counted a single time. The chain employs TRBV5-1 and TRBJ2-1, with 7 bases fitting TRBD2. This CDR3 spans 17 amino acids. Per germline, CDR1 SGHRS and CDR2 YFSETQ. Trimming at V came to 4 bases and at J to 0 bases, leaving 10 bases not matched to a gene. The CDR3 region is CASSKTSPSRSYNEQFF. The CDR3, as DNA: TGCGCCAGCAGCAAGACTAGCCCTTCACGCTCCTACAATGAGCAGTTCTTC.